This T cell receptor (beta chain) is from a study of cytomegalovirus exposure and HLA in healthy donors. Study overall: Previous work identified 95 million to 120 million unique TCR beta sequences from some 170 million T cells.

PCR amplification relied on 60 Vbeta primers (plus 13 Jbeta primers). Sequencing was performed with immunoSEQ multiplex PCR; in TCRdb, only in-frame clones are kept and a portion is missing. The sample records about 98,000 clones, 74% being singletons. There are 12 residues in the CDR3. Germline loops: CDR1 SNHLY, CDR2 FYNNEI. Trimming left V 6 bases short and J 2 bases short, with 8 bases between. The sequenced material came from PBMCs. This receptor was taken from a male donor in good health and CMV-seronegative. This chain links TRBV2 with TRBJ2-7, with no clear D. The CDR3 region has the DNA TGTGCCAGCAGAGCTGACACCTACGAGCAGTACTTC. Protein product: CASRADTYEQYF.